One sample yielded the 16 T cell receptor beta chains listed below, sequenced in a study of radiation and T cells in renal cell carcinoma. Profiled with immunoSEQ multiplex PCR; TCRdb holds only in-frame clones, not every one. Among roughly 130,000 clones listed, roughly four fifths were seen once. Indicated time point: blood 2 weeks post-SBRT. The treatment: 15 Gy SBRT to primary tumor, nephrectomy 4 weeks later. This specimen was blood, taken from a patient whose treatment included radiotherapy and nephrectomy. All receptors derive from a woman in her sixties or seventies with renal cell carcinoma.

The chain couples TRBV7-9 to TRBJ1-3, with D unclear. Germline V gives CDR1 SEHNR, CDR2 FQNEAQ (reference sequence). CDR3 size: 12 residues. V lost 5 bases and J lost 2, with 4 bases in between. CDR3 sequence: CASSPAGNTIYF. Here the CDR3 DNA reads TGTGCCAGCAGCCCAGCTGGAAACACCATATATTTT.

The CDR3 nucleotides are TGTGCCAGCAGTTTATGGGAGGGGACTGAGCAGTTCTTC. Its protein is CASSLWEGTEQFF. V is TRBV27 and J is TRBJ2-1; 7 bases are a match to TRBD2. The CDR3 is 13 residues long. Germline V gives CDR1 MNHEY, CDR2 SMNVEV (reference sequence). Unmatched junction bases numbered 3, after V lost 1 base and J lost 9 bases.

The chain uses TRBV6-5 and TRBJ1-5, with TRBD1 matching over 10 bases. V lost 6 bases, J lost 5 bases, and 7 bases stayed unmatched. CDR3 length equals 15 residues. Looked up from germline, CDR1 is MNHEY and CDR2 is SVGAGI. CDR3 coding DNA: TGTGCCAGCAGGCGGGACAGGGGAGGGCATCAGCCCCAGCATTTT. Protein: CASRRDRGGHQPQHF.

The CDR3: CASSLKGSGNTIYF. CDR3 nucleotide sequence: TGTGCCAGCAGCTTAAAGGGCTCTGGAAACACCATATATTTT. The chain recombines TRBV13 with TRBJ1-3; D is undetermined. The CDR3 runs to 14 residues. Trimming cost V 2 bases and J 0 bases, with 5 bases left between them. The V gene's germline CDR1 is PRHDT and CDR2 FYEKMQ (reference sequence). Full variable domain (rest looked up from reference TRBV13 and TRBJ1-3): AAGVIQSPRHLIKEKRETATLKCYPIPRHDTVYWYQQGPGQDPQFLISFYEKMQSDKGSIPDRFSAQQFSDYHSELNMSSLELGDSALYFCASSLKGSGNTIYFGEGSWLTVV.

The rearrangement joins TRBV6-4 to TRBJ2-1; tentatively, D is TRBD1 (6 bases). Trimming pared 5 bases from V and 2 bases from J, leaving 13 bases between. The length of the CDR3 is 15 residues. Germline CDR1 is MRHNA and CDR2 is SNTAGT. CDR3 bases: TGTGCCAGCAGTCACCGGGACACAGCCTACAATGAGCAGTTCTTC. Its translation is CASSHRDTAYNEQFF.

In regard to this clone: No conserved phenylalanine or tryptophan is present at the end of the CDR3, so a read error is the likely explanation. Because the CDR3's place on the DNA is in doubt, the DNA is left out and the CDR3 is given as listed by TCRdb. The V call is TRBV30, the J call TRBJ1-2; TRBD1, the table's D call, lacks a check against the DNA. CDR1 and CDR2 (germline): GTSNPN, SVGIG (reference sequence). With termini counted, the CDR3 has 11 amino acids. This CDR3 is CAWRDRDFFSL.

The CDR3 DNA reads TGCGCCAGCAGCCAAGACTGGAGGGCTAGCGGGGGAAATGAGCAGTTCTTC. Its translation: CASSQDWRASGGNEQFF. This chain links TRBV4-1 with TRBJ2-1, with TRBD2 matching 10 bases. Germline-derived CDR1 and CDR2 are MGHRA and YSYEKL. The trim removed 0 bases at V and 7 bases at J, leaving 9 bases unmatched. This CDR3 comprises 17 residues.

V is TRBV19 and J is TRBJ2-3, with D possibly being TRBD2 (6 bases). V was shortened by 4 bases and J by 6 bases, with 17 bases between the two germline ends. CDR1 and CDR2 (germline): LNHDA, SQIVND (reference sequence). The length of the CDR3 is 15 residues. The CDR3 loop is CASSNGRGREDTQYF. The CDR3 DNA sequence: TGTGCCAGTAGTAATGGCCGAGGTCGGGAGGATACGCAGTATTTT.

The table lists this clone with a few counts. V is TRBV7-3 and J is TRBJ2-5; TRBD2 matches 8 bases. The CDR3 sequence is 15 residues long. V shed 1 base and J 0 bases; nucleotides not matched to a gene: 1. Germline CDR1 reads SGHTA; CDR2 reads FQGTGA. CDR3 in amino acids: CASSLRRGDQETQYF. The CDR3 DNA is TGTGCCAGCAGCTTAAGGCGGGGGGACCAAGAGACCCAGTACTTC.

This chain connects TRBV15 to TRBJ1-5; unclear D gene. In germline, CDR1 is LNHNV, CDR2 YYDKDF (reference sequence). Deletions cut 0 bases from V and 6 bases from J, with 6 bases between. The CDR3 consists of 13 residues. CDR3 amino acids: CATSRDSGQPQHF. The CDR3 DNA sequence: TGTGCCACCAGCAGAGATTCTGGTCAGCCCCAGCATTTT.

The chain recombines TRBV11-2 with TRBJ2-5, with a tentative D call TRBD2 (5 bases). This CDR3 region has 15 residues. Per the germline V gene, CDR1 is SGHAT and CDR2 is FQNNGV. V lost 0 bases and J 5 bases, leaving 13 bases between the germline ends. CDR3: CASSLEWLAGETQYF. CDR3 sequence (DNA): TGTGCCAGCAGCTTAGAGTGGCTAGCCGGCGAGACCCAGTACTTC.

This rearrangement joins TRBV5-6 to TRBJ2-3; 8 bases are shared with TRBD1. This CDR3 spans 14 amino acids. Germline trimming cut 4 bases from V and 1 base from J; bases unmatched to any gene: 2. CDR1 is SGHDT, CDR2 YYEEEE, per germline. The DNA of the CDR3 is TGTGCCAGCAGCCCGGGACAGGGCACAGATACGCAGTATTTT. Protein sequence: CASSPGQGTDTQYF.

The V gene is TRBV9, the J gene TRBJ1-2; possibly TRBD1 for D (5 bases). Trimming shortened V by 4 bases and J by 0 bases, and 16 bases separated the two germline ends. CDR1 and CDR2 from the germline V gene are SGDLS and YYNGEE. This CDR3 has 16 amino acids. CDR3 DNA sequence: TGTGCCAGCAGCAGCGGGGAGGGGTTAGCTAACTATGGCTACACCTTC. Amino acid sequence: CASSSGEGLANYGYTF.

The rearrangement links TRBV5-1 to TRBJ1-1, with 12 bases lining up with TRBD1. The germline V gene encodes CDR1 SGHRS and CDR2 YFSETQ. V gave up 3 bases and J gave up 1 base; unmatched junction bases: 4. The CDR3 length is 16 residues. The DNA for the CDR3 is TGCGCCAGCAGCTCGGGACAGGGGGCTGGGAACACTGAAGCTTTCTTT. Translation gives CASSSGQGAGNTEAFF.

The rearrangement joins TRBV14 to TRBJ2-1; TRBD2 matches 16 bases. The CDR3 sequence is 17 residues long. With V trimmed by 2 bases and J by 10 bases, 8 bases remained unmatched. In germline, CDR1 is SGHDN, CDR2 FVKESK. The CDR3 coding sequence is TGTGCCAGCAGCCAATCCTGGGGACTAGCGGGAGGGCACGAGCAGTTCTTC. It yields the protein CASSQSWGLAGGHEQFF.

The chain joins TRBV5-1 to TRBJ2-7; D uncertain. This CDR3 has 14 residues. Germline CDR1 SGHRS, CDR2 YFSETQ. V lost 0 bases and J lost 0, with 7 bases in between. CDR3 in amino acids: CASSLDGYSYEQYF. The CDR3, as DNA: TGCGCCAGCAGCTTGGATGGCTACTCCTACGAGCAGTACTTC.